What follows are 9 T cell receptor beta chains derived from one specimen sequenced in a study of cytomegalovirus exposure and HLA in healthy donors (dated by TCRdb to 2016 to 2017). The library was generated by the immunoSEQ multiplex PCR assay. A mixture of 60 forward primers for TCR Vbeta segments and 13 reverse primers for TCR Jbeta segments was used in the multiplex PCR. What TCRdb holds here is the immuneACCESS table cut down to in-frame rearrangements. Part of the clones is not present; checked against another copy, under half of the missing clones reflect an unresolved V gene, and the others are unexplained. The sample table records about 300,000 clones; 86% of these occur just once. In total, the top ten clones hold 3% to 4% of the sample. Material for sequencing was PBMCs. Receptor source: a man aged 40-50 years in good health and CMV-seropositive.

This clone was counted between two and nine times. V and J are TRBV5-1 and TRBJ1-1; maybe TRBD1 (5 bases). The CDR3 contains 15 residues. With 7 bases removed from V and 3 bases from J, the gap between germline ends came to 19 bases. Germline V gene lookup returns CDR1 SGHRS and CDR2 YFSETQ. CDR3 residues: CASRFGGQGDTEAFF. DNA of the CDR3: TGCGCCAGCCGTTTTGGAGGGCAGGGTGACACTGAAGCTTTCTTT.

The chain is built from TRBV4-1 and TRBJ2-3, with TRBD2 matching over 10 bases. Germline lookup yields CDR1 MGHRA and CDR2 YSYEKL. The CDR3 is 16 residues long. The ends lost 2 bases at V and 2 bases at J; junction bases unmatched: 4. In DNA form, the CDR3 reads TGCGCCAGCAGCCAAACTAGCGGGGCCAACACAGATACGCAGTATTTT. Amino acids: CASSQTSGANTDTQYF.

V and J are TRBV10-3 and TRBJ1-5; 8 nucleotides line up with TRBD1. Germline trimming cut 0 bases from V and 7 bases from J; bases unmatched to any gene: 5. This CDR3 is built from 15 residues. Looked up from germline, CDR1 is ENHRY and CDR2 is SYGVKD. The CDR3 DNA reads as TGTGCCATCAGTGAGTCGCAGGGGGCCGGACAGCCCCAGCATTTT. Protein product: CAISESQGAGQPQHF.

The chain combines TRBV19 with TRBJ2-1, with TRBD2 matching 7 bases. The CDR3 has 14 amino acids. Germline lookup yields CDR1 LNHDA and CDR2 SQIVND (reference sequence). V shed 4 bases, J shed 0 bases, and the junction held 0 bases outside the gene matches. In nucleotides, the CDR3 is TGTGCCAGTAGTAGGACTAGCTCCTACAATGAGCAGTTCTTC. This codes for CASSRTSSYNEQFF.

The J gene is TRBJ2-7, the V gene TRBV7-9; 12 bases agree with TRBD1. V was clipped by 5 bases and J by 6 bases; unmatched bases: 5. CDR3 size: 14 residues. Germline CDR1 reads SEHNR; CDR2 reads FQNEAQ (reference sequence). The CDR3 reads CASSPGTGGVEQYF. The CDR3 DNA follows: TGTGCCAGCAGCCCCGGGACAGGGGGCGTCGAGCAGTACTTC.

The V call is TRBV6-1, the J call TRBJ2-7; weak D call: TRBD2 (6 bases). Between the trimmed V and J ends, which lost 6 bases and 5 bases, there was a span of 14 bases. The CDR3 length is 13 residues. From germline, CDR1 is MNHNS and CDR2 SASEGT. The CDR3 DNA sequence: TGTGCCAGCAGGGAGGGAGGTCAGCACGAGCAGTACTTC. The encoded protein is CASREGGQHEQYF.

This clone has only one observation. The V gene is TRBV6-9, the J gene TRBJ1-2; D might be TRBD1 (5 bases). Trimming took off 2 bases at V and 4 bases at J, with 8 bases between the two ends. Germline V gene sequence: CDR1 MNHGY, CDR2 SVAAGI. The CDR3 is 13 amino acids. The CDR3 sequence: CASSYGGAYGYTF. CDR3 bases: TGTGCCAGCAGTTATGGTGGGGCCTATGGCTACACCTTC.

This rearrangement joins TRBV29-1 to TRBJ2-7; 7 bases map to TRBD2. From germline, CDR1 is SQVTM and CDR2 ANQGSEA. The CDR3 is 14 amino acids. Trimming cost V 2 bases and J 2 bases; bases outside gene matches: 6. CDR3 loop: CSVEFAGLTYEQYF. CDR3 DNA: TGCAGCGTTGAATTCGCGGGACTAACCTACGAGCAGTACTTC.

J is TRBJ2-3 and V is TRBV2, with D perhaps TRBD1 (5 bases). Trimming stripped 4 bases from V and 2 bases from J, with 13 bases between. The V gene's germline CDR1 is SNHLY and CDR2 FYNNEI. The CDR3 spans 15 residues. For the CDR3, the DNA is TGTGCCAGCAGTGTTCAGGGAAGGGTCACAGATACGCAGTATTTT. It translates to CASSVQGRVTDTQYF.